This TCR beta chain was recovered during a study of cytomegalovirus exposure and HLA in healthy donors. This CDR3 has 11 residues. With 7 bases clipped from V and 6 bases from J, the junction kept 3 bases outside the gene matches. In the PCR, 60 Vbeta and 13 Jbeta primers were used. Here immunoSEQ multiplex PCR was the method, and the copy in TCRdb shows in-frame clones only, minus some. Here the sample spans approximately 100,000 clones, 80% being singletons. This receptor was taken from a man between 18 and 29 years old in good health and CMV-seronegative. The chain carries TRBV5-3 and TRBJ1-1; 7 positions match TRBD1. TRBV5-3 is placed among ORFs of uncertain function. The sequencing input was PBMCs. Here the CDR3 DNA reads TGTGCCAGAGACGACAGGGCTGAAGCTTTCTTT. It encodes CARDDRAEAFF.